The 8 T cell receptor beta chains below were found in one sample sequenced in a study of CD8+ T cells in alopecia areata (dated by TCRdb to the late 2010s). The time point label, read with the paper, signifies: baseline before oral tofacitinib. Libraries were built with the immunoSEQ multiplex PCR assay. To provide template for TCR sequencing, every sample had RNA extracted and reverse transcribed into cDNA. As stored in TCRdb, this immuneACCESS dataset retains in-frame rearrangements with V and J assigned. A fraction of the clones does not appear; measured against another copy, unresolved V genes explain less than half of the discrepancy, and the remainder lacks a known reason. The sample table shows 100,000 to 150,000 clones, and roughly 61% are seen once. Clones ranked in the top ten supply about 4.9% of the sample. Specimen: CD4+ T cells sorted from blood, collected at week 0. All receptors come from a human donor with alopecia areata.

CDR3 residues: CASSLLGNQETQYF. The CDR3 coding sequence is TGTGCCAGCAGCCTCCTAGGGAACCAAGAGACCCAGTACTTC. The gene calls are TRBV5-4 and TRBJ2-5; D unresolved. V lost 4 bases, J lost 0 bases, and 10 bases lay in between. Germline CDR1 SGHNT, CDR2 YYREEE (reference sequence). CDR3 length: 14 amino acids.

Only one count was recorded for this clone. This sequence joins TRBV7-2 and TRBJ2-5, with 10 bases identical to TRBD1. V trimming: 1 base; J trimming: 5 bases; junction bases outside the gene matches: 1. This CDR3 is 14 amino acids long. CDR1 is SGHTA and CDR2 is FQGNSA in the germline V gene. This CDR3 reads CASSLGQGAETQYF. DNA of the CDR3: TGTGCCAGCAGCTTAGGACAGGGGGCGGAGACCCAGTACTTC.

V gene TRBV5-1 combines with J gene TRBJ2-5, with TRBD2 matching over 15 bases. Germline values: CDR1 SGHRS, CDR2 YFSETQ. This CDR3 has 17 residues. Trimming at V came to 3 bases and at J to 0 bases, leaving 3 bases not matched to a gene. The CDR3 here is CASSSGLAGGYQETQYF. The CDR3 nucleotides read TGCGCCAGCAGCTCGGGACTAGCGGGGGGCTACCAAGAGACCCAGTACTTC.

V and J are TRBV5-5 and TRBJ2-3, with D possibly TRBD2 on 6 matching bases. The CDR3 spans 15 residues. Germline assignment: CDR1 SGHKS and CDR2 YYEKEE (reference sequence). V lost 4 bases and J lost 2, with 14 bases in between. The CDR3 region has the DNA TGTGCCAGCAGCGTGACAGCGCGGGACACAGATACGCAGTATTTT. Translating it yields CASSVTARDTDTQYF.

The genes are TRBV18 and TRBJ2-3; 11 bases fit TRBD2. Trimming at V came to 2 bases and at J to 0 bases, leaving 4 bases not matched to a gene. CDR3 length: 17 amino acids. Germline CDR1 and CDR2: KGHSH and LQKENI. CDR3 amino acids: CASSPLTSGASTDTQYF. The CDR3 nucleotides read TGTGCCAGCTCACCATTGACTAGCGGGGCTAGCACAGATACGCAGTATTTT.

The CDR3 reads CASSLAGVSTEAFF. In nucleotides, the CDR3 is TGCGCCAGCAGCTTGGCCGGGGTGAGCACTGAAGCTTTCTTT. This chain connects TRBV5-1 to TRBJ1-1; D gene uncertain. CDR1 and CDR2 (germline): SGHRS, YFSETQ. This CDR3 has 14 amino acids. V lost 0 bases to trimming and J lost 4 bases, with 10 bases between them.

The CDR3 DNA sequence: TGTGCCAGCAGTTACGATGATACGCAGTATTTT. Amino acid sequence: CASSYDDTQYF. The J gene is TRBJ2-3, the V gene TRBV6-5; no definite D call. Germline CDR1 is MNHEY and CDR2 is SVGAGI. Deletions cut 2 bases from V and 6 bases from J, with 3 bases between. This CDR3 is built from 11 residues.

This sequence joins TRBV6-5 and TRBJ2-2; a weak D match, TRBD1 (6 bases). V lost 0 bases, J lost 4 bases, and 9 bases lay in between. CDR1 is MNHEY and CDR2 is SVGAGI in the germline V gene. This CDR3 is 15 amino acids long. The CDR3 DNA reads TGTGCCAGCAGTTACTCGAAGGGGGTCACCGGGGAGCTGTTTTTT. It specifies CASSYSKGVTGELFF.